This T cell receptor beta chain originates from a study of glioma-infiltrating T cells after dendritic cell vaccination listed by TCRdb under 2016. Turning to the overall study: The cohort included around 15 glioblastoma patients drawn from Phase I and II dendritic cell vaccination trials, of whom 9 were newly diagnosed and 6 had recurrent disease. Between the early 2000s and the early 2010s, the patients were given dendritic cell vaccination pulsed with autologous tumor lysate. To make the vaccine, monocyte-derived dendritic cells were cultured for approximately 7 days with IL-4 and GM-CSF and then pulsed overnight with autologous tumor lysate. Three intradermal dendritic cell vaccine injections were administered to patients at biweekly intervals in the arm below the axilla. Deep sequencing of TCR beta CDR3 regions was used to quantify tumor-infiltrating lymphocyte content and compare tumor and blood repertoires in dendritic cell-vaccinated glioblastoma patients. Survival after dendritic cell vaccination was correlated with TCR sequencing metrics, including TIL content and tumor-blood repertoire overlap.

Spanning cysteine to phenylalanine, the CDR3 consists of 13 amino acids. Just the 39-base CDR3 DNA is kept, in frame starting at base 1. V is pared back by 7 bases and J by 6 bases, with 13 bases lying between the germline termini. From the germline V gene, CDR1 is MNHEY and CDR2 is SVGAGI. Here is what the overall study found, with its caveats: The cohort was small and heterogeneous, and full blood and tumor sets were available for few patients, with initial-recurrent tumor pairs available for even fewer patients. After dendritic cell vaccination, a higher estimated pretreatment TIL content predicted longer time to progression and longer overall survival. The response model built on TCR overlap across three groups was characterized as speculative, with prospective validation still needed. TCR clonality showed no direct relationship with survival, which suggests that a diverse polyclonal response may be important.

As for this clone: Its antigen remains unidentified. Base qualities are missing; no much larger clone stands one base away.

To be selected, patients needed enough residual fresh-frozen tumor tissue and more than two years of available survival data. Although molecular status otherwise differed among the glioblastoma patients, no patient had an isocitrate dehydrogenase mutation. PBMC were collected before vaccination, two weeks after the third vaccination, and at tumor progression if tumor progression occurred. The Qiagen DNeasy Blood extraction Kit was used to extract genomic DNA. The immunoSEQ assay amplified TCRB CDR3 regions from 2 micrograms of genomic DNA, or from all available DNA when less than that amount was available. The multiplex PCR employed 60 forward primers targeting TCR V beta segments and 13 reverse primers targeting J beta segments. To estimate reads per starting template, synthetic control templates were spiked into each sample at limiting dilution. The Illumina HiSeq System generated 87 bp sequencing reads. In the authors' own workflow: To remove PCR and sequencing errors, closely related sequences were merged with a nearest neighbor algorithm. TCR overlap was measured as the percentage of unique tumor TCR beta sequences that were also present in the peripheral blood of the same patient. Here the immuneACCESS table is served through TCRdb, limited to in-frame sequences with V and J called. Missing clones are a known gap in these copies; in checked studies unresolved V genes cover under half, and the rest lacks a known reason. V, J and clone size are those of that table, while D and trimming were read from the DNA. The sample data list about 95,000 clones, and more than 75% of these were observed just once. Over 2.5% of the sample is in the top ten clones.

The clonotype originates from a human donor with glioblastoma. The sample here was blood, taken before dendritic cell vaccination. The chain employs TRBV6-5 and TRBJ1-5; TRBD1 might be the D gene, on 6 matching bases. The CDR3 region reads CASTERGSQPQHF. The nucleotide sequence reads as follows: TGTGCCAGCACCGAGAGGGGGAGTCAGCCCCAGCATTTT.